This T cell receptor (beta chain) was recovered during a study of blood T cell repertoires in COVID-19. As for the study in general: T cells, B-cell-depleted T cells, or PBMCs supplied cDNA or gDNA.

CDR3 size: 14 residues. V shed 1 base and J shed 4 bases, with 5 bases lying between them. Germline V gene sequence: CDR1 MNHEY, CDR2 SMNVEV (reference sequence). Sequencing was performed with immunoSEQ multiplex PCR; in TCRdb, only in-frame clones are kept and a portion is missing. The data show around 170,000 clones, 80% to 85% seen once. This chain links TRBV27 with TRBJ1-6; no reliable D call. The material sequenced was peripheral blood. This TCR came from a woman in her thirties or forties with acute or convalescent COVID-19. CDR3 sequence reads: CASSLLTYNSPLHF. The CDR3 DNA reads TGTGCCAGCAGTTTATTGACATATAATTCACCCCTCCACTTT.